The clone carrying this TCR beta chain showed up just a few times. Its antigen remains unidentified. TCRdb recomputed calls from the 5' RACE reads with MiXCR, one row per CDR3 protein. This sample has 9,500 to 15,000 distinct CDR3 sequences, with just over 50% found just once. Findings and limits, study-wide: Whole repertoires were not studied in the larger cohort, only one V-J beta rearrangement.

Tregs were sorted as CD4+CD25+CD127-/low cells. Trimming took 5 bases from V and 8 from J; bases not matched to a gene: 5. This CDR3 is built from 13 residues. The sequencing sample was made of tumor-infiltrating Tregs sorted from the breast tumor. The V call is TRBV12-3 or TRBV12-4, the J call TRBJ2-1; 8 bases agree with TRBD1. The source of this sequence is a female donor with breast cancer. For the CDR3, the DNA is TGTGCCAGCAGTCAAGGGACAGGAGATGAGCAGTTCTTC. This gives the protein CASSQGTGDEQFF.